The next 24 T cell receptor beta chains were all read from a single sample in a study of shared clonotypes between healthy human individuals. The assay was immunoSEQ multiplex PCR, and TCRdb's table has in-frame clones only and misses some. Here the sample spans some 2,000,000 clones, 95% being singletons. The specimen sequenced was naive CD4+ T cells sorted from blood. Subset indicated: CD45RA+ positively selected. The source is a man younger than 30 in good health.

V and J are TRBV4-3 and TRBJ2-5; weak D call: TRBD1 (6 bases). The CDR3 totals 15 residues. V was shortened by 0 bases and J by 4 bases, with 12 bases between the two germline ends. The V gene's germline CDR1 is LGHNA and CDR2 YSLEER. The CDR3 bases are TGCGCCAGCAGCCAAGATAGGCAGGGGAGAGAGACCCAGTACTTC. Protein product: CASSQDRQGRETQYF.

The DNA of the CDR3 is TGCAGCGTTCCCGAGGGAGCTGCTAACTATGGCTACACCTTC. Protein sequence: CSVPEGAANYGYTF. The gene calls are TRBV29-1 and TRBJ1-2; no reliable D call. Germline-derived CDR1 and CDR2 are SQVTM and ANQGSEA. V gave up 5 bases and J gave up 0 bases, with 13 bases separating them. This CDR3 region has 14 residues.

The V gene is TRBV4-1, the J gene TRBJ2-3; TRBD2 matches 11 bases. In germline, CDR1 is MGHRA, CDR2 YSYEKL. V was clipped by 3 bases and J by 4 bases; unmatched bases: 6. This CDR3 spans 16 amino acids. CDR3 residues: CASSQGLAVGSDTQYF. The CDR3 nucleotides read TGCGCCAGCAGCCAGGGACTAGCGGTAGGCTCAGATACGCAGTATTTT.

The chain has TRBV10-3 and TRBJ1-6, with D perhaps matching TRBD1 (5 bases). The germline CDR1 and CDR2 sequences are ENHRY and SYGVKD. This CDR3 contains 15 residues. The V and J ends lost 3 bases and 7 bases respectively, with 13 bases between them. The CDR3 nucleotides are TGTGCCATCAGTGACGGGGGGTCGGGGAATTCACCCCTCCACTTT. Translating gives CAISDGGSGNSPLHF.

The chain uses TRBV4-3 and TRBJ2-3, with 8 bases lining up with TRBD2. Germline V lookup: CDR1 LGHNA, CDR2 YSLEER. V was clipped by 0 bases and J by 4 bases; unmatched bases: 3. CDR3 length: 15 amino acids. The CDR3 is CASSQDSGKSDTQYF. For the CDR3, the DNA is TGCGCCAGCAGCCAAGATAGCGGGAAATCAGATACGCAGTATTTT.

This chain uses TRBV7-2 with TRBJ2-7; TRBD2 matches 9 bases. Germline-derived CDR1 and CDR2 are SGHTA and FQGNSA. The CDR3 consists of 17 residues. J lost 4 bases, V lost 4 bases, and 14 bases had no gene match. The CDR3 DNA reads as TGTGCCAGCAGCTCCGGACTGGCGGGAGGGCCTTATTACGAGCAGTACTTC. The encoded protein is CASSSGLAGGPYYEQYF.

This chain connects TRBV25-1 to TRBJ2-4; 11 bases are a match to TRBD2. With V trimmed by 6 bases and J by 1 base, 8 bases remained unmatched. The CDR3 covers 17 residues. Germline-derived CDR1 and CDR2 are MGHDK and SYGVNS. For the CDR3, the DNA is TGTGCCAGCAGCGGGAAGTTAGCGGGAGGGGCCAAAAACATTCAGTACTTC. As protein: CASSGKLAGGAKNIQYF.

In its sample, this clone was seen once. The chain employs TRBV6-5 and TRBJ1-3; TRBD1 matches 8 bases. This CDR3 contains 13 residues. Germline CDR1 is MNHEY and CDR2 is SVGAGI. Unmatched junction bases numbered 7, after V lost 5 bases and J lost 10 bases. For the CDR3, the DNA is TGTGCCAGCAGTACAGGGGGGTTGAGGACCATATATTTT. It yields the protein CASSTGGLRTIYF.

In the case of this clone: One end of the junction fails to match germline, which may point to a read error. The V call is TRBV7-7, the J call TRBJ2-5; a weak D match, TRBD2 (6 bases). Germline values: CDR1 SSHAT, CDR2 FNYEAQ (reference sequence). This CDR3 contains 15 residues. The CDR3, as DNA: TGTGCTAGCAGCTCAGGACCCGGCGGGGAGGAGACCCAGTACTTC. Its protein is CASSSGPGGEETQYF.

To note about this clone: This specimen includes other DNA sequences encoding the same CDR3. The chain combines TRBV7-2 with TRBJ1-1, with TRBD1 as a possible D gene (6 bases). Germline values: CDR1 SGHTA, CDR2 FQGNSA. V was pared by 1 base and J by 2 bases, with 8 bases between. The length of the CDR3 is 14 residues. The CDR3 sequence: CASSLDRANTEAFF. The CDR3 DNA is TGTGCCAGCAGCTTAGACAGGGCCAACACTGAAGCTTTCTTT.

The J gene is TRBJ2-2, the V gene TRBV28, with TRBD1 as a possible D gene (7 bases). CDR1 and CDR2 (germline): MDHEN, SYDVKM. V was pared by 10 bases and J by 6 bases, with 12 bases between. This CDR3 region has 12 residues. The CDR3 loop reads CATFRGAGELFF. CDR3 nucleotides: TGTGCCACCTTCAGGGGGGCCGGGGAGCTGTTTTTT.

V usage is TRBV28 and J usage is TRBJ2-5; unclear D gene. This CDR3 spans 11 amino acids. Germline loops: CDR1 MDHEN, CDR2 SYDVKM. Between the trimmed V and J ends, which lost 6 bases and 2 bases, there was a span of 4 bases. CDR3: CASSEQETQYF. Written as DNA, the CDR3 is TGTGCCAGCAGCGAACAAGAGACCCAGTACTTC.

The genes are TRBV6-6 and TRBJ1-5; D is undetermined. Germline V gives CDR1 MNHNY, CDR2 SVGAGI (reference sequence). V was pared by 0 bases and J by 2 bases, with 5 bases between. CDR3 size: 14 residues. The DNA of the CDR3 is TGTGCCAGCAGTTACTCGGACGGCAATCAGCCCCAGCATTTT. Translation: CASSYSDGNQPQHF.

J is TRBJ1-1 and V is TRBV5-4; D not certain. The germline gives CDR1 SGHNT, CDR2 YYREEE (reference sequence). The CDR3 is 12 amino acids. The V gene lost 4 bases and the J gene lost 4 bases, with 8 bases spanning the gap. Here the CDR3 reads CASSQEGTEAFF. CDR3 DNA: TGTGCCAGCAGCCAAGAAGGCACTGAAGCTTTCTTT.

Points on this clone: The junction differs from germline at one of its ends, possibly a read error. The chain has TRBV30 and TRBJ1-1, with a tentative D call TRBD1 (5 bases). Looked up from germline, CDR1 is GTSNPN and CDR2 is SVGIG (reference sequence). This CDR3 region has 13 residues. CDR3 amino acids: CAWSLDSLEGAVF. CDR3 nucleotide sequence: TGTGCCTGGAGTCTGGACTCCCTGGAAGGGGCTGTCTTT.

Notes on this clone: Other DNA variants within this sample encode the same CDR3. The rearrangement uses TRBV27 and TRBJ1-5; 8 nucleotides align to TRBD1. Germline-derived CDR1 and CDR2 are MNHEY and SMNVEV (reference sequence). The CDR3 sequence is 12 residues long. The J segment lost 6 bases and the V segment lost 6 bases, leaving 1 base of the junction unmatched. CDR3 DNA sequence: TGTGCCAGCAGAACAGGGGGTCAGCCCCAGCATTTT. This encodes CASRTGGQPQHF.

The chain couples TRBV5-8 to TRBJ1-5, with unresolved D. Germline loops: CDR1 SGHTS, CDR2 YDEGEE. The CDR3 spans 12 residues. With 2 bases removed from V and 6 bases from J, the gap between germline ends came to 6 bases. In DNA, the CDR3 is TGTGCCAGCAGCTTTCAGGCTCAGCCCCAGCATTTT. Translating gives CASSFQAQPQHF. Combining the CDR3 with reference TRBV5-8 and TRBJ1-5 gives the whole variable domain EAGVTQSPTHLIKTRGQQATLRCSPISGHTSVYWYQQALGLGLQFLLWYDEGEERNRGNFPPRFSGRQFPNYSSELNVNALELEDSALYLCASSFQAQPQHFGDGTRLSIL.

The rearrangement uses TRBV5-6 and TRBJ1-4, with a tentative D call TRBD1 (5 bases). V was pared by 4 bases and J by 7 bases, with 20 bases between. Looked up from germline, CDR1 is SGHDT and CDR2 is YYEEEE. The CDR3 is made up of 16 amino acids. In nucleotides, the CDR3 is TGTGCCAGCAGCCCGCGCCTTGGGACCTTGGGTGAAAAACTGTTTTTT. Protein product: CASSPRLGTLGEKLFF.

This rearrangement joins TRBV7-2 to TRBJ2-6; 7 bases are a match to TRBD2. The V gene's germline CDR1 is SGHTA and CDR2 FQGNSA. The CDR3 length is 17 residues. V dropped 8 bases and J dropped 2; count of bases not matched to a gene: 12. CDR3 protein: CASLGGTRLPGANVLTF. In DNA form, the CDR3 reads TGTGCCAGCCTGGGGGGGACGCGCCTGCCTGGGGCCAACGTCCTGACTTTC.

The V and J genes are TRBV5-1 and TRBJ2-5, with 7 bases aligning to TRBD1. V was pared by 5 bases and J by 0 bases, with 7 bases of the junction left unmatched. CDR3 length: 15 residues. Germline CDR1 SGHRS, CDR2 YFSETQ. The CDR3 here is CASRVLGQYQETQYF. The DNA for the CDR3 is TGCGCCAGCAGAGTATTGGGACAGTACCAAGAGACCCAGTACTTC.

This clone appeared a single time. CDR3 in DNA: TGTGCCAGCAGCCTACTGGCGGGAGGGATCCAAGAGACCCAGTACTTC. It is translated as CASSLLAGGIQETQYF. The rearrangement links TRBV7-9 to TRBJ2-5, with TRBD2 identical over 9 bases. With 5 bases clipped from V and 1 base from J, the junction kept 8 bases outside the gene matches. Germline values: CDR1 SEHNR, CDR2 FQNEAQ (reference sequence). The CDR3 sequence is 16 residues long.

The chain links TRBV5-1 to TRBJ2-3; 9 bases agree with TRBD2. V was clipped by 2 bases and J by 4 bases; unmatched bases: 5. Germline V gene sequence: CDR1 SGHRS, CDR2 YFSETQ. The CDR3 consists of 15 residues. This CDR3 is CASSLGGGASDTQYF. The CDR3 region has the DNA TGCGCCAGCAGCTTAGGCGGGGGGGCCTCAGATACGCAGTATTTT.

The chain recombines TRBV28 with TRBJ2-7; D possibly matches TRBD1 or TRBD2 (5 bases each). The CDR3 covers 15 residues. Germline V gene sequence: CDR1 MDHEN, CDR2 SYDVKM. V shed 7 bases and J shed 3 bases, with 19 bases lying between them. The CDR3 DNA is TGTGCCAGCATGGCTTGGGCCGAGGGGTTCTACGAGCAGTACTTC. Translating it yields CASMAWAEGFYEQYF.

This sequence joins TRBV6-6 and TRBJ2-3; 10 nucleotides agree with TRBD1. The V gene end was trimmed by 6 bases and the J gene end by 3 bases; junction bases not matched to a gene: 6. The germline V gene has CDR1 MNHNY and CDR2 SVGAGI (reference sequence). The CDR3 has 15 residues. In nucleotides, the CDR3 is TGTGCCAGCAGCCGCGACAGGGGGCAAACAGATACGCAGTATTTT. Protein product: CASSRDRGQTDTQYF.